These T cell receptor beta chains were read from a single sample in a study of siplizumab effects on memory and regulatory T cells. The assay was immunoSEQ multiplex PCR, and TCRdb's table has in-frame clones only and misses some. This table holds about 110,000 clones, roughly 92% found once. Input material: CD4+ T cells sorted from blood. These receptor sequences come from a human donor in good health. CDR3s leave out the opening cysteine and the closing phenylalanine or tryptophan.

J gene,V gene,CDR3 protein
TRBJ1-1,TRBV28,ASSEDGYTEAF
TRBJ2-5,TRBV6-1,ASSAPGTRREQY
TRBJ2-3,TRBV7-2,ASRAGSGTDTQY
TRBJ2-1,TRBV5-1,ASSRNNEQF
TRBJ2-6,TRBV11-2,ASRLTGVPTNVLT
TRBJ2-7,TRBV6-5,ASSYSSGEQY
TRBJ1-4,TRBV6-5,ASSGLANEKLF
TRBJ2-1,TRBV27,ASSWAGSYNEQF
TRBJ1-2,TRBV6-5,ASSSRDRYGYT
TRBJ2-1,TRBV7-8,ASSWLDSYNEQF
TRBJ2-5,TRBV6-1,ASSESRPSGTQY
TRBJ1-2,TRBV27,ASSSRQGNYGYT
TRBJ1-5,TRBV18,ASSPPYSNQPQH
TRBJ2-3,TRBV6-5,ASSYSRGADTQY
TRBJ1-2,TRBV2,ASSEGPWGNYGYT
TRBJ2-1,TRBV5-1,ASMPGTGYNEQF
TRBJ2-3,TRBV11-3,ASSRGQDTQY
TRBJ2-2,TRBV18,ASSPKLAANTGELF
TRBJ2-2,TRBV29-1,SVKNRGDTGELF
TRBJ2-3,TRBV5-4,ASSSSGTDTQY
TRBJ2-2,TRBV10-1,ASSGKGRDTGELF
TRBJ2-2,TRBV4-1,ASSQTTGGIITGELF
TRBJ2-3,TRBV5-8,ASGGSSGRSDTQY
TRBJ1-1,TRBV4-2,ASATRTGEYTEAF
TRBJ1-1,TRBV10-3,AIRTQGATEAF
TRBJ1-3,TRBV5-4,ASSTGQGAGNTIY
TRBJ2-7,TRBV6-5,ASQGGPYEQY
TRBJ1-1,TRBV5-4,ASSLKSRETEAF
TRBJ2-5,TRBV18,ASSPYQETQY
TRBJ1-4,TRBV19,ASRTGGSILEKLF
TRBJ2-3,TRBV9,ASSVAGDFTDTQY